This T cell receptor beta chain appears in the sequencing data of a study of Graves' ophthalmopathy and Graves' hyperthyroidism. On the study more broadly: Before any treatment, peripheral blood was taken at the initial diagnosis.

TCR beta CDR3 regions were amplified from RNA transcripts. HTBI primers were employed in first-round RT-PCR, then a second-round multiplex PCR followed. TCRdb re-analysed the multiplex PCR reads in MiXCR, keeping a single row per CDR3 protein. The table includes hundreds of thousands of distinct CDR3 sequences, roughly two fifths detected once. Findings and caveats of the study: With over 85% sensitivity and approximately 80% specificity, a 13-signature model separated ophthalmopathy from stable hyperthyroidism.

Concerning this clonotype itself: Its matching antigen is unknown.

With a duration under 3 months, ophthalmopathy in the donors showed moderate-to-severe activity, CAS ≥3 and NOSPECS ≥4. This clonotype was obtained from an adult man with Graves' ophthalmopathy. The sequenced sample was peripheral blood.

CDR3 nucleotide sequence: TGTGCCACCAGTGATGTGACTCAAGCTAACTACGTCTACACCTTC. Translating it yields CATSDVTQANYVYTF. The chain joins TRBV24-1 to TRBJ1-2; D unclear. Trimming pared 3 bases from V and 10 bases from J, leaving 20 bases between. This CDR3 comprises 15 residues. The germline V gene encodes CDR1 KGHDR and CDR2 SFDVKD.